Below are 26 T cell receptor beta chains sequenced from a single sample in a study of shared clonotypes between healthy human individuals. Produced via immunoSEQ multiplex PCR; TCRdb's table is partial and in-frame only. In the table there are a few hundred thousand clones, roughly 70% of which are singletons. Material for sequencing was memory CD4+ T cells sorted from blood. As for subset: CD45RA-negative fraction. The receptors were gathered from a man aged 25 to 40 in good health.

The chain is built from TRBV5-1 and TRBJ2-7, with TRBD1 identical over 8 bases. Losses at the gene ends were 1 base for V and 0 bases for J; bases not matched to a gene: 6. This CDR3 has 16 amino acids. CDR1 is SGHRS and CDR2 is YFSETQ in the germline V gene. The DNA of the CDR3 is TGCGCCAGCAGCTTGCGCTGGACAGGGAGCTCCTACGAGCAGTACTTC. It codes for CASSLRWTGSSYEQYF. Full variable domain (rest looked up from reference TRBV5-1 and TRBJ2-7): KAGVTQTPRYLIKTRGQQVTLSCSPISGHRSVSWYQQTPGQGLQFLFEYFSETQRNKGNFPGRFSGRQFSNSRSEMNVSTLELGDSALYLCASSLRWTGSSYEQYFGPGTRLTVT.

This clone was seen only a few times. The chain joins TRBV5-6 to TRBJ2-7, with D tentatively TRBD1 (6 bases). The V end lost 3 bases, the J end lost 0 bases, and 16 bases lay between the germline ends. The germline gives CDR1 SGHDT, CDR2 YYEEEE. This CDR3 has 16 residues. For the CDR3, the DNA is TGTGCCAGCAGCTCGGCCGGGCAGGGGAGCTCCTACGAGCAGTACTTC. Its protein is CASSSAGQGSSYEQYF.

V gene TRBV7-9 combines with J gene TRBJ2-3; 7 positions match TRBD1. V lost 2 bases, J lost 2 bases, and 4 bases stayed unmatched. The CDR3 runs 15 residues. CDR1 and CDR2 from the germline V gene are SEHNR and FQNEAQ (reference sequence). The CDR3 DNA reads as TGTGCCAGCAGCTTAATGACAGGGAACACAGATACGCAGTATTTT. Residues: CASSLMTGNTDTQYF.

V and J are TRBV7-9 and TRBJ1-3; D is undetermined. The CDR3 sequence is 14 residues long. Trimming took 5 bases from V and 0 from J, leaving 8 bases between them. From germline, CDR1 is SEHNR and CDR2 FQNEAQ (reference sequence). The CDR3 nucleotides read TGTGCCAGCAGCCACGATTTCTCTGGAAACACCATATATTTT. Encoded protein: CASSHDFSGNTIYF.

The rearrangement joins TRBV28 to TRBJ2-2; D uncertain. V lost 2 bases and J lost 6, with 4 bases in between. This CDR3 has 12 residues. The germline V gene encodes CDR1 MDHEN and CDR2 SYDVKM. The CDR3 protein is CASSLEPGELFF. CDR3 nucleotide sequence: TGTGCCAGCAGTTTAGAACCCGGGGAGCTGTTTTTT.

The V call is TRBV29-1, the J call TRBJ2-1; TRBD2 is a possible D gene (5 bases). CDR1 and CDR2 (germline): SQVTM, ANQGSEA. The CDR3 contains 13 residues. The CDR3 nucleotides read TGCCTGGTGGAGGTTCCCTCCTACAATGAGCAGTTCTTC. Translated, it gives CLVEVPSYNEQFF.

The rearrangement joins TRBV7-6 to TRBJ2-5, with TRBD1 as a possible D gene (6 bases). The CDR3 totals 14 residues. Germline V lookup: CDR1 SGHVS, CDR2 FNYEAQ. Trimming took off 5 bases at V and 6 bases at J, with 16 bases between the two ends. The CDR3: CASSRDQGPKTQYF. The CDR3 DNA reads as TGTGCCAGCAGCCGGGATCAGGGGCCGAAGACCCAGTACTTC. The whole variable domain, remainder taken from reference TRBV7-6 and TRBJ2-5, is GAGVSQSPRYKVTKRGQDVALRCDPISGHVSLYWYRQALGQGPEFLTYFNYEAQQDKSGLPNDRFSAERPEGSISTLTIQRTEQRDSAMYRCASSRDQGPKTQYFGPGTRLLVL.

This chain joins TRBV15 and TRBJ1-4, with 7 bases matching TRBD1. The CDR3 is 22 residues long. Germline V gives CDR1 LNHNV, CDR2 YYDKDF (reference sequence). V shed 0 bases, J shed 4 bases, and the junction held 23 bases outside the gene matches. The CDR3 sequence: CATSRDYPRGQSAIWGNEKLFF. Here the CDR3 DNA reads TGTGCCACCAGCAGAGATTACCCCCGGGGACAGAGTGCAATTTGGGGTAATGAAAAACTGTTTTTT.

This clone was found many times. The sample holds other DNA sequences that translate to the same CDR3. The chain combines TRBV4-1 with TRBJ2-3, with TRBD2 matching 12 bases. Trimming at V came to 4 bases and at J to 2 bases, leaving 13 bases not matched to a gene. The CDR3 is 19 amino acids. The germline gives CDR1 MGHRA, CDR2 YSYEKL. The CDR3 sequence: CASSPLLAGGPKDTDTQYF. In DNA form, the CDR3 reads TGCGCCAGCAGCCCATTACTAGCGGGAGGACCAAAAGACACAGATACGCAGTATTTT.

Here the CDR3 DNA reads TGTGCCAGTAGTAGACAGGGGGCCGGGAATCAGCCCCAGCATTTT. Its protein product is CASSRQGAGNQPQHF. V and J are TRBV19 and TRBJ1-5; 10 bases are shared with TRBD1. V shed 4 bases and J 4 bases; nucleotides not matched to a gene: 4. Germline loops: CDR1 LNHDA, CDR2 SQIVND (reference sequence). This CDR3 comprises 15 residues.

The chain combines TRBV2 with TRBJ2-7, with D maybe TRBD2 (5 bases). The V gene's germline CDR1 is SNHLY and CDR2 FYNNEI. The CDR3 contains 14 residues. The V and J ends lost 6 bases and 0 bases respectively, with 12 bases between them. The CDR3 bases are TGTGCCAGCAGGGTGACGGGAAGCTCCTACGAGCAGTACTTC. Translation: CASRVTGSSYEQYF. Full variable domain (remainder filled in from reference TRBV2 and TRBJ2-7): EPEVTQTPSHQVTQMGQEVILRCVPISNHLYFYWYRQILGQKVEFLVSFYNNEISEKSEIFDDQFSVERPDGSNFTLKIRSTKLEDSAMYFCASRVTGSSYEQYFGPGTRLTVT.

The J gene is TRBJ2-7, the V gene TRBV5-1; 8 bases map to TRBD1. Germline-derived CDR1 and CDR2 are SGHRS and YFSETQ. J was trimmed by 0 bases and V by 5 bases; bases with no gene match: 13. The CDR3 loop spans 17 amino acids. This CDR3 is CASRSDLGQASSYEQYF. The CDR3 nucleotides are TGCGCCAGCAGGAGCGACCTGGGACAGGCGAGCTCCTACGAGCAGTACTTC. Full variable domain (outside the CDR3, taken from reference TRBV5-1 and TRBJ2-7): KAGVTQTPRYLIKTRGQQVTLSCSPISGHRSVSWYQQTPGQGLQFLFEYFSETQRNKGNFPGRFSGRQFSNSRSEMNVSTLELGDSALYLCASRSDLGQASSYEQYFGPGTRLTVT.

This clone has just one count. This rearrangement joins TRBV11-2 to TRBJ1-4; TRBD1 aligns across 7 bases. From germline, CDR1 is SGHAT and CDR2 FQNNGV. Losses at the gene ends were 5 bases for V and 7 bases for J; bases not matched to a gene: 13. The CDR3 sequence is 16 residues long. The CDR3 sequence is CASSANPGGLGEKLFF. CDR3 sequence (DNA): TGTGCCAGCAGCGCAAATCCAGGGGGTCTGGGTGAAAAACTGTTTTTT.

The rearrangement joins TRBV28 to TRBJ2-7; D gene ambiguous. V gave up 6 bases and J gave up 1 base, with 7 bases separating them. The CDR3 consists of 12 residues. CDR1 is MDHEN and CDR2 is SYDVKM in the germline V gene. The CDR3 reads CASREASYEQYF. The CDR3 nucleotides read TGTGCCAGCAGAGAGGCGTCCTACGAGCAGTACTTC.

V and J are TRBV7-8 and TRBJ2-4; D possibly uses TRBD1 or TRBD2 (6 bases each). Trimming pared 4 bases from V and 6 bases from J, leaving 13 bases between. The CDR3 extends over 14 amino acids. The V gene's germline CDR1 is SGHVS and CDR2 FQNEAQ. For the CDR3, the DNA is TGTGCCAGCAGCTCACCGACGGGGGCAAACATTCAGTACTTC. It codes for CASSSPTGANIQYF.

This clone was observed at least ten times. The V call is TRBV19, the J call TRBJ2-2; D is possibly TRBD1 or TRBD2 (5 bases each). The CDR3 is 15 amino acids. From germline, CDR1 is LNHDA and CDR2 SQIVND (reference sequence). The germline V and J ends were trimmed by 5 bases and 4 bases, with 14 bases remaining between them. CDR3 amino acids: CASSGTADTTGELFF. The CDR3 DNA is TGTGCCAGTAGTGGGACCGCGGATACCACCGGGGAGCTGTTTTTT.

The chain has TRBV19 and TRBJ1-5; D not certain. This CDR3 is 16 amino acids long. The germline CDR1 and CDR2 sequences are LNHDA and SQIVND (reference sequence). Trimming removed 3 bases at V and 4 bases at J, with 16 bases between. The DNA for the CDR3 is TGTGCCAGTAGTATGGGAGTCCCGACTGGGAATCAGCCCCAGCATTTT. This translates into CASSMGVPTGNQPQHF.

The chain uses TRBV30 and TRBJ2-7; D gene unclear. This CDR3 spans 12 amino acids. V was pared by 2 bases and J by 0 bases, with 5 bases between. CDR1 and CDR2 from the germline V gene are GTSNPN and SVGIG (reference sequence). This CDR3 reads CAWSHSSYEQYF. As DNA, the CDR3 is TGTGCCTGGAGTCACAGCTCCTACGAGCAGTACTTC.

The chain is built from TRBV6-1 and TRBJ1-2; D is undetermined. Trimming shortened V by 2 bases and J by 0 bases, and 7 bases separated the two germline ends. There are 14 residues in the CDR3. Germline V gene lookup returns CDR1 MNHNS and CDR2 SASEGT. CDR3: CASSETVANYGYTF. DNA of the CDR3: TGTGCCAGCAGTGAAACAGTTGCTAACTATGGCTACACCTTC.

This clone was seen a handful of times. The chain is built from TRBV11-2 and TRBJ2-1; 8 nucleotides align to TRBD2. CDR3 size: 16 residues. The germline V gene encodes CDR1 SGHAT and CDR2 FQNNGV. V lost 5 bases and J lost 0; bases outside the gene matches: 6. Here the CDR3 DNA reads TGTGCCAGCAGCCCCGTAGCGGGACGCTCCTACAATGAGCAGTTCTTC. Translated: CASSPVAGRSYNEQFF.

This clone appeared a few times. The V call is TRBV28, the J call TRBJ2-7, with D perhaps assigned TRBD1 or TRBD2 (6 bases each). Trimming shortened V by 3 bases and J by 5 bases, and 14 bases separated the two germline ends. The CDR3 loop spans 14 amino acids. CDR1 is MDHEN and CDR2 is SYDVKM in the germline V gene. The chain's CDR3 is CASSLSGARDEQYF. The CDR3 DNA reads TGTGCCAGCAGTTTGTCGGGGGCCAGGGACGAGCAGTACTTC.

V and J are TRBV2 and TRBJ2-7; D uncertain. Germline CDR1 reads SNHLY; CDR2 reads FYNNEI. Between the trimmed V and J ends, which lost 2 bases and 9 bases, there was a span of 8 bases. The CDR3 length is 11 residues. CDR3 in DNA: TGTGCCAGCAGTGAAATGGGGTTGCAGTACTTC. Translating gives CASSEMGLQYF.

The chain is built from TRBV7-9 and TRBJ2-1; TRBD2 agrees at 14 bases. Germline trimming cut 2 bases from V and 6 bases from J; bases unmatched to any gene: 12. The germline V gene encodes CDR1 SEHNR and CDR2 FQNEAQ (reference sequence). The CDR3 spans 19 residues. In DNA form, the CDR3 reads TGTGCCAGCAGCTTATACTGGGGGTTGGGACTAGCGGGAGTCAATGAGCAGTTCTTC. Translated: CASSLYWGLGLAGVNEQFF.

The gene calls are TRBV7-2 and TRBJ2-2, with 8 bases fitting TRBD1. The CDR3 has 16 residues. Trimming took 5 bases from V and 4 from J; bases not matched to a gene: 9. Germline values: CDR1 SGHTA, CDR2 FQGNSA. The CDR3 DNA reads as TGTGCCAGCAGCACTAGACAGGGGACATTCACCGGGGAGCTGTTTTTT. Amino acids: CASSTRQGTFTGELFF.

This clone was counted once. The chain couples TRBV5-6 to TRBJ2-7; D is unresolved. V was shortened by 4 bases and J by 6 bases, with 8 bases between the two germline ends. The CDR3 spans 11 residues. From germline, CDR1 is SGHDT and CDR2 YYEEEE. The CDR3 sequence is CASSLTSEQYF. DNA of the CDR3: TGTGCCAGCAGCCTGACGAGCGAGCAGTACTTC.

This clone was seen more than once but under ten times. V is TRBV30 and J is TRBJ2-5; TRBD2 matches 8 bases. CDR1 and CDR2 (germline): GTSNPN, SVGIG (reference sequence). This CDR3 has 14 residues. J gave up 2 bases and V 5 bases, and 7 bases lay outside the gene matches. The DNA of the CDR3 is TGTGCCTGGGCCAGCGGGAGTCGGCAAGAGACCCAGTACTTC. Residues: CAWASGSRQETQYF.